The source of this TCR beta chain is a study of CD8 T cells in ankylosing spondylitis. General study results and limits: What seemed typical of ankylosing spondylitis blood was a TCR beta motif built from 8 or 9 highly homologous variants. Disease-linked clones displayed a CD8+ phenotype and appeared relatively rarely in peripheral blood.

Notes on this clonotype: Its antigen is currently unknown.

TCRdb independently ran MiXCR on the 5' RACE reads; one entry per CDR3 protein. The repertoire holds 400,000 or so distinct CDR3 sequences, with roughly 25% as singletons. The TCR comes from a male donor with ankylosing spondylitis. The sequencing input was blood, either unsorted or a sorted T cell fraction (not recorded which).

CDR3 coding DNA: TGCAGTGCTAGGGGTCAATGGAGTGAGCAGTTCTTC. Its translation: CSARGQWSEQFF. The V call is TRBV20-1, the J call TRBJ2-1, with unresolved D. This CDR3 spans 12 amino acids. Trimming took 3 bases from V and 9 from J, leaving 12 bases between them. Germline CDR1 reads DFQATT; CDR2 reads SNEGSKA (reference sequence).